A single sample gave rise to the 6 T cell receptor beta chains below, sequenced in a study of Ad26.COV2.S vaccination and SARS-CoV-2 variants. TCRdb's copy holds only in-frame clones and misses some; the assay was immunoSEQ multiplex PCR. The profile covers about 450,000 clones, with roughly nine tenths appearing a single time and 2.5% to 3% taken by the ten largest. Treatment specified: over 15 received Ad26.COV2.S at low or high dose, single or two shots; 5 received placebo; per-sample allocation not given. Each sample was drawn 63 days after the first injection (of vaccine or placebo). The sequencing here drew on peripheral blood, taken in a trial of Ad26.COV2.S vaccine versus placebo. The receptor source for this set is a person between 18 and 65 years old who received the Ad26.COV2.S COVID-19 vaccine or a placebo.

The V gene is TRBV28, the J gene TRBJ2-1; no firm D call. V was clipped by 10 bases and J by 6 bases, with 10 bases between them. There are 11 residues in the CDR3. Germline CDR1 reads MDHEN; CDR2 reads SYDVKM. The CDR3 DNA reads TGTGCCACGGTTACCGCCAATGAGCAGTTCTTC. This translates into CATVTANEQFF.

The gene calls are TRBV9 and TRBJ2-7; D may correspond to TRBD1 or TRBD2 (5 bases each). From germline, CDR1 is SGDLS and CDR2 YYNGEE. Trimming cost V 0 bases and J 2 bases, with 9 bases left between them. The CDR3 totals 14 residues. CDR3 sequence (DNA): TGTGCCAGCAGCGTAGGGCAGGGACCCTACGAGCAGTACTTC. It encodes CASSVGQGPYEQYF.

The chain carries TRBV6-5 and TRBJ2-5; D gene unclear. CDR3 size: 11 residues. The germline V gene encodes CDR1 MNHEY and CDR2 SVGAGI. The V gene lost 8 bases and the J gene lost 5 bases, with 9 bases spanning the gap. The DNA for the CDR3 is TGTGCCAGCTCGAGCCGGGAGACCCAGTACTTC. This sequence encodes CASSSRETQYF.

The J gene is TRBJ2-5, the V gene TRBV29-1; no clear D gene. Germline CDR1 is SQVTM and CDR2 is ANQGSEA. The CDR3 length is 13 residues. The germline V and J ends were trimmed by 5 bases and 2 bases, with 12 bases remaining between them. The CDR3 here is CSVTTSGQETQYF. In DNA form, the CDR3 reads TGCAGCGTTACCACATCAGGACAAGAGACCCAGTACTTC.

The genes are TRBV7-9 and TRBJ1-4, with a tentative D call TRBD1 (5 bases). The CDR3 length is 17 residues. The V end was cut by 0 bases, the J end by 0 bases, with 11 bases between. The germline gives CDR1 SEHNR, CDR2 FQNEAQ (reference sequence). CDR3 amino acids: CASSLALRGPTNEKLFF. CDR3 DNA sequence: TGTGCCAGCAGCTTAGCGCTTCGGGGACCAACTAATGAAAAACTGTTTTTT.

The rearrangement joins TRBV5-1 to TRBJ1-2, with 9 positions matching TRBD1. The CDR3 runs to 16 residues. J was trimmed by 5 bases and V by 4 bases; bases with no gene match: 12. Germline assignment: CDR1 SGHRS and CDR2 YFSETQ. The CDR3 DNA sequence: TGCGCCAGCAGCCTGACAGGGGGAGGGTCGAAGTATGGCTACACCTTC. It yields the protein CASSLTGGGSKYGYTF. The whole variable domain, remainder taken from reference TRBV5-1 and TRBJ1-2, is KAGVTQTPRYLIKTRGQQVTLSCSPISGHRSVSWYQQTPGQGLQFLFEYFSETQRNKGNFPGRFSGRQFSNSRSEMNVSTLELGDSALYLCASSLTGGGSKYGYTFGSGTRLTVV.